The 8 T cell receptor beta chains given below trace back to one sample, sequenced in a study of cytomegalovirus exposure and HLA in healthy donors. The PCR used 60 Vbeta and 13 Jbeta primers. Clones were read by immunoSEQ multiplex PCR, and TCRdb kept only the in-frame ones, dropping some. The sample yields approximately 150,000 clones, around 60% seen once. The material sequenced was PBMCs. The receptors were gathered from a woman aged 60 to 75 in good health and CMV-seropositive.

This clone was picked up a small number of times. The V gene is TRBV9, the J gene TRBJ1-2; 11 nucleotides align to TRBD1. The J segment lost 2 bases and the V segment lost 2 bases, leaving 2 bases of the junction unmatched. The germline V gene encodes CDR1 SGDLS and CDR2 YYNGEE. The CDR3 is 15 residues long. Here the CDR3 reads CASSVGDRGNYGYTF. DNA of the CDR3: TGTGCCAGCAGCGTTGGGGACAGGGGGAACTATGGCTACACCTTC. Drawing the rest from reference TRBV9 and TRBJ1-2, the complete variable domain is DSGVTQTPKHLITATGQRVTLRCSPRSGDLSVYWYQQSLDQGLQFLIQYYNGEERAKGNILERFSAQQFPDLHSELNLSSLELGDSALYFCASSVGDRGNYGYTFGSGTRLTVV.

A single count supports this clone. V and J are TRBV5-4 and TRBJ2-7, with 9 bases matching TRBD2. V lost 4 bases and J lost 1; bases outside the gene matches: 6. Germline V CDR1 and CDR2: SGHNT, YYREEE (reference sequence). The CDR3 has 15 amino acids. Written as DNA, the CDR3 is TGTGCCAGCAGCCCCCAGACTAGCGGATCCTACGAGCAGTACTTC. It translates to CASSPQTSGSYEQYF.

This chain joins TRBV4-2 and TRBJ2-7; 10 bases match TRBD1. V shed 3 bases, J shed 4 bases, and the junction held 6 bases outside the gene matches. The CDR3 extends over 15 amino acids. Germline loops: CDR1 LGHNA, CDR2 YNFKEQ. The CDR3 DNA reads TGTGCCAGCAGCCAGCGGAGGGACAGGGGTTACGAGCAGTACTTC. Its translation: CASSQRRDRGYEQYF.

CDR3: CAISSTGGSGANVLTF. The CDR3 nucleotides read TGTGCCATCAGTTCCACAGGGGGCTCTGGGGCCAACGTCCTGACTTTC. V is TRBV10-3 and J is TRBJ2-6, with TRBD1 identical over 8 bases. Germline trimming cut 5 bases from V and 0 bases from J; bases unmatched to any gene: 3. Per the germline V gene, CDR1 is ENHRY and CDR2 is SYGVKD. CDR3 length: 16 residues.

CDR3 protein: CASRSTGGASGNTIYF. The CDR3 bases are TGTGCCAGCAGGTCGACAGGGGGAGCCTCTGGAAACACCATATATTTT. V gene TRBV6-6 combines with J gene TRBJ1-3; 9 bases are shared with TRBD1. Germline V lookup: CDR1 MNHNY, CDR2 SVGAGI (reference sequence). CDR3 length equals 16 residues. J lost 0 bases, V lost 6 bases, and 6 bases had no gene match.

The chain joins TRBV7-2 to TRBJ1-3; 9 positions agree with TRBD1. The J segment lost 2 bases and the V segment lost 5 bases, leaving 4 bases of the junction unmatched. CDR3 size: 15 residues. Germline CDR1 and CDR2: SGHTA and FQGNSA. CDR3 residues: CASSPWTGAGNTIYF. DNA for the CDR3: TGTGCCAGCAGCCCCTGGACAGGGGCTGGAAACACCATATATTTT.

This sequence joins TRBV9 and TRBJ2-2; D perhaps matches TRBD2 (7 bases). Deletions cut 0 bases from V and 7 bases from J, with 13 bases between. Germline assignment: CDR1 SGDLS and CDR2 YYNGEE. CDR3 length equals 15 residues. The chain's CDR3 is CASSVVGGPGGELFF. In DNA form, the CDR3 reads TGTGCCAGCAGCGTAGTCGGGGGGCCGGGCGGGGAGCTGTTTTTT.

This clone was counted between two and nine times. The rearrangement uses TRBV19 and TRBJ2-7; the D gene is possibly TRBD2 (6 bases). The CDR3 runs 15 residues. The germline V gene encodes CDR1 LNHDA and CDR2 SQIVND (reference sequence). The ends were cut back, 3 bases at V and 4 bases at J, with 16 bases in the middle. DNA of the CDR3: TGTGCCAGTAGTATTGGGGGAGGTGTTGGTTACGAGCAGTACTTC. Amino acid sequence: CASSIGGGVGYEQYF.